This TCR beta chain was profiled in a study of blood T cells in healthy people across ages. This clonotype occurred a few times. Antigen: not known. A second PCR, run for about 7 to 11 cycles, used a sample-barcoded 5' primer plus a J-beta primer mix. Each cDNA molecule, via a template-switch adaptor with 12 random nucleotides, was tagged. Via MiXCR, TCRdb re-called the 5' RACE reads, giving one row per CDR3 protein. In the table there are around 1,100,000 distinct CDR3 sequences, less than 45% of which are singletons. Findings of the study overall: Naive CD4+ cell counts and diversity both ran higher in long-lived than in aged donors.

CDR1 is MNHEY, CDR2 SVGEGT, per germline. The V and J ends lost 5 bases and 6 bases, in that order; junction bases with no gene match: 10. The CDR3 sequence is 15 residues long. Sequenced sample: blood. The chain combines TRBV6-2 or TRBV6-3 with TRBJ2-1; 7 bases match TRBD2. The origin of this receptor is a man aged 18 to 29 in good health. The CDR3 region is CASSHLPSGPNEQFF. In DNA form, the CDR3 reads TGTGCCAGCAGTCACCTGCCTAGCGGCCCCAATGAGCAGTTCTTC.